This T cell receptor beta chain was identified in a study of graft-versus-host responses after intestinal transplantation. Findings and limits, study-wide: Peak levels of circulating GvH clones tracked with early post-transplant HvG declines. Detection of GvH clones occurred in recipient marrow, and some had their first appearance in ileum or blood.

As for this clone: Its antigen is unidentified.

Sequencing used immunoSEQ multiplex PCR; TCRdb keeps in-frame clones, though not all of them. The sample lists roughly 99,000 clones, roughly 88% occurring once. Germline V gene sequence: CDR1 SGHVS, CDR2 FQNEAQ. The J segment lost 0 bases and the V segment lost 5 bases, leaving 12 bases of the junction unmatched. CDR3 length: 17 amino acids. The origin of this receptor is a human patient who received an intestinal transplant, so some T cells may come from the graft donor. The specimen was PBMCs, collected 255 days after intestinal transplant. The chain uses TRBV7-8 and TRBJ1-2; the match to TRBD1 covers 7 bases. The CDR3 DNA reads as TGTGCCAGCAGCGCAGTACAGGGGACCATAGCTAACTATGGCTACACCTTC. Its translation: CASSAVQGTIANYGYTF.